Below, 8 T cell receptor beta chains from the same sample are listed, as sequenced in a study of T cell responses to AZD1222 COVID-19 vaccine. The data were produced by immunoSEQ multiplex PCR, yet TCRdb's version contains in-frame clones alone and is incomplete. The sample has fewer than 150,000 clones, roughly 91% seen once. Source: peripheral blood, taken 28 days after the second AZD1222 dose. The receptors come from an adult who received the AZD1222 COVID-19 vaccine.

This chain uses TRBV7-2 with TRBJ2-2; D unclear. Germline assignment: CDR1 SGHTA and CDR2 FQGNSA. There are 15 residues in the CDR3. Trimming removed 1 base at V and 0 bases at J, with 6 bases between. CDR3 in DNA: TGTGCCAGCAGCTTAGTGGCCGCGAACACCGGGGAGCTGTTTTTT. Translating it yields CASSLVAANTGELFF.

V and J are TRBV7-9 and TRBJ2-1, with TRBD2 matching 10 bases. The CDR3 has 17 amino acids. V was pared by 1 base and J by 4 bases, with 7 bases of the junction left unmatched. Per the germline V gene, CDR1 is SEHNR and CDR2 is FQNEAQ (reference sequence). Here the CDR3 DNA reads TGTGCCAGCAGCTTAGTCCCGGGACTAGCGTCTTACAATGAGCAGTTCTTC. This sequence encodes CASSLVPGLASYNEQFF. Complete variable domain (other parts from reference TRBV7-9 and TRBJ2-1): DTGVSQNPRHKITKRGQNVTFRCDPISEHNRLYWYRQTLGQGPEFLTYFQNEAQLEKSRLLSDRFSAERPKGSFSTLEIQRTEQGDSAMYLCASSLVPGLASYNEQFFGPGTRLTVL.

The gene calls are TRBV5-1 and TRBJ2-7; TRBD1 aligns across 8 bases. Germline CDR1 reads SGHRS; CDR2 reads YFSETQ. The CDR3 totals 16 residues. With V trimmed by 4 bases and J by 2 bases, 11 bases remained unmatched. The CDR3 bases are TGCGCCAGCAGCCCACAGGGGGACGCTACAACCTACGAGCAGTACTTC. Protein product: CASSPQGDATTYEQYF. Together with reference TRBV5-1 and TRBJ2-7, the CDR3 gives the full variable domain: KAGVTQTPRYLIKTRGQQVTLSCSPISGHRSVSWYQQTPGQGLQFLFEYFSETQRNKGNFPGRFSGRQFSNSRSEMNVSTLELGDSALYLCASSPQGDATTYEQYFGPGTRLTVT.

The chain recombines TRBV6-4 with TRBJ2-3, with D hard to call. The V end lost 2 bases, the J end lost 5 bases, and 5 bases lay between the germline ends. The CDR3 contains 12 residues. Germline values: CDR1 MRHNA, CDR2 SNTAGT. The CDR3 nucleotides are TGTGCCAGCAGTGACAAGCTAGATACGCAGTATTTT. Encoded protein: CASSDKLDTQYF.

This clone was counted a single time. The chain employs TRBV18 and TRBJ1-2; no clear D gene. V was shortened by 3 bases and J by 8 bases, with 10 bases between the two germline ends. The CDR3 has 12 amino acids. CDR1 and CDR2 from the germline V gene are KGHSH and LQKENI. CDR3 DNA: TGTGCCAGCTCACCGGCGACCAGAGGCTACACCTTC. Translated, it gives CASSPATRGYTF.

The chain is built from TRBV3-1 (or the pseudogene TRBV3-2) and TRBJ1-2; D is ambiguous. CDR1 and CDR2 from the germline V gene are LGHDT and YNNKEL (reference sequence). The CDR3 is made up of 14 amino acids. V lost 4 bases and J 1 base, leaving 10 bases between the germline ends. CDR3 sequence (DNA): TGTGCCAGCAGCCTTGGCAGCTTTAACTATGGCTACACCTTC. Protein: CASSLGSFNYGYTF.

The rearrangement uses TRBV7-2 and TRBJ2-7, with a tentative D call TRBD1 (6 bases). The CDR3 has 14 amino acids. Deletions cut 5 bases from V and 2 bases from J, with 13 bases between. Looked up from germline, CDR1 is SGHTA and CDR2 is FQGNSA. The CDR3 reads CASSPLQGAYEQYF. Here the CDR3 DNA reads TGTGCCAGCAGCCCGCTACAGGGCGCCTACGAGCAGTACTTC.

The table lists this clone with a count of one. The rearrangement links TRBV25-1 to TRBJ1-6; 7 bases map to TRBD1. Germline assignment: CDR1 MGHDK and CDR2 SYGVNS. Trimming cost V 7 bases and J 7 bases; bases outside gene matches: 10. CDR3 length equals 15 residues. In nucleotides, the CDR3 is TGTGCCAGCAACGGAAACAGGGGCCCGAATTCACCCCTCCACTTT. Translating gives CASNGNRGPNSPLHF.